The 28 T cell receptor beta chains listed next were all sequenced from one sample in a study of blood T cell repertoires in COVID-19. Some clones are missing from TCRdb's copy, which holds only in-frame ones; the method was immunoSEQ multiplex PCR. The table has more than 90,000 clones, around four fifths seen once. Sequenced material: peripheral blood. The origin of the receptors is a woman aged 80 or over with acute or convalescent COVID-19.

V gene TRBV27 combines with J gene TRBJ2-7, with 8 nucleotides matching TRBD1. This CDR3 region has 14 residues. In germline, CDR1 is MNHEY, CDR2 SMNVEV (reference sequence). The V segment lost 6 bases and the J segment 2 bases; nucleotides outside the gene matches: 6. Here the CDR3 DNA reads TGTGCCAGCAGGAGACAGGGGAATACCTACGAGCAGTACTTC. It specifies CASRRQGNTYEQYF.

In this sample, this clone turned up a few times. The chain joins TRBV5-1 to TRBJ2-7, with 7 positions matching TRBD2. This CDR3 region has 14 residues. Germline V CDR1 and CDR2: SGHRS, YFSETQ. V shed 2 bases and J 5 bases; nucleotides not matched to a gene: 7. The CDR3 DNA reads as TGCGCCAGCAGCTTCATCAGGGAGGGGCACGAGCAGTACTTC. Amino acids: CASSFIREGHEQYF.

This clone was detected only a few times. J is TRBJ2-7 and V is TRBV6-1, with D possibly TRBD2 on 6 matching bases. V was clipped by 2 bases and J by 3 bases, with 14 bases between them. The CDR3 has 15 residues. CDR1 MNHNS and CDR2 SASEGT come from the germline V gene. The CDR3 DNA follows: TGTGCCAGCAGTGAAAGAGGGGACTTAGTCTACGAGCAGTACTTC. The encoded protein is CASSERGDLVYEQYF.

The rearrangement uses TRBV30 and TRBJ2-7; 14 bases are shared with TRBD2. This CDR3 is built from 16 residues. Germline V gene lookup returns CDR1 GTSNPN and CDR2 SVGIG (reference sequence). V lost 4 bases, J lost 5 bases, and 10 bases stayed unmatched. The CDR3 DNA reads TGTGCCTGGACGGACGGGAGACTAGCGGGAGGGGACGAGCAGTACTTC. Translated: CAWTDGRLAGGDEQYF.

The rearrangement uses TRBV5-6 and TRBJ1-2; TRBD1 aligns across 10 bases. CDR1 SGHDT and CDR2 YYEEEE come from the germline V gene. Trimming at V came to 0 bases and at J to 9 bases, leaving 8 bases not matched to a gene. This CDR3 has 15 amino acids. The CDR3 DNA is TGTGCCAGCAGCTTGGAGCCCCGGGACAGGGGTAGCTACACCTTC. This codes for CASSLEPRDRGSYTF.

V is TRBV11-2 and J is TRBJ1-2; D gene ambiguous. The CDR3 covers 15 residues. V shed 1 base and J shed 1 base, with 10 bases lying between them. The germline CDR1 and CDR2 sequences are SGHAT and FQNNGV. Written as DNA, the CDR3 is TGTGCCAGCAGCTTAGGCCCCGAGCGTAACTATGGCTACACCTTC. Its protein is CASSLGPERNYGYTF.

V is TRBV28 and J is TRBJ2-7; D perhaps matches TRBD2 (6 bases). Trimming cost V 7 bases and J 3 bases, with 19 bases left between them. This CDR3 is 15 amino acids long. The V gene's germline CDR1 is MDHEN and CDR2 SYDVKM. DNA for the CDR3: TGTGCCAGCACCAAATGGGGTACGGGGGACTACGAGCAGTACTTC. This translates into CASTKWGTGDYEQYF.

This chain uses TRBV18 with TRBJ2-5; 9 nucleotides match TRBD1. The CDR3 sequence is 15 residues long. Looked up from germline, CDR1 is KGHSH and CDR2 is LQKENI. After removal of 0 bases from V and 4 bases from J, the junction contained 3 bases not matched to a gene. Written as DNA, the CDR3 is TGTGCCAGCTCACCACCGAACAGGGGGCGAGAGACCCAGTACTTC. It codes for CASSPPNRGRETQYF.

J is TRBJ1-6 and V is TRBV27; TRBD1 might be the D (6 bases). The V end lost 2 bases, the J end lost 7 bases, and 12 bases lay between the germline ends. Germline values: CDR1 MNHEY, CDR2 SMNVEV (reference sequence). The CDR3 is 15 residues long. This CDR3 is CASSLRWTANSPLHF. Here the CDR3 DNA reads TGTGCCAGCAGTTTAAGGTGGACAGCCAATTCACCCCTCCACTTT.

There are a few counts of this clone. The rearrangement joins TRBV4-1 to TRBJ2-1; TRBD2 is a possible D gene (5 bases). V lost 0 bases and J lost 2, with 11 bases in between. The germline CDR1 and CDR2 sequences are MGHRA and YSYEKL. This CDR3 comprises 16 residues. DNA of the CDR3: TGCGCCAGCAGCCAAGATTGGAGGATTGCCTACAATGAGCAGTTCTTC. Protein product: CASSQDWRIAYNEQFF.

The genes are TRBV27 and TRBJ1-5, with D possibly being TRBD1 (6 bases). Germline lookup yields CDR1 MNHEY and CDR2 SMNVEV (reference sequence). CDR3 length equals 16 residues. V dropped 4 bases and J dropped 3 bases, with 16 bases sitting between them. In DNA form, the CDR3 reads TGTGCCAGCAGTTCCCATAGGGGGACAACCAATCAGCCCCAGCATTTT. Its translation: CASSSHRGTTNQPQHF.

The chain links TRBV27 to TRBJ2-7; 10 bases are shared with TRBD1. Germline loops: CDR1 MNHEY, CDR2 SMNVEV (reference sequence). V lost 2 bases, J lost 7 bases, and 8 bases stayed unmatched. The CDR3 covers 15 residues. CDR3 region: CASSLAGTGALEQYF. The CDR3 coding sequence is TGTGCCAGCAGTTTAGCGGGGACAGGGGCCTTGGAGCAGTACTTC.

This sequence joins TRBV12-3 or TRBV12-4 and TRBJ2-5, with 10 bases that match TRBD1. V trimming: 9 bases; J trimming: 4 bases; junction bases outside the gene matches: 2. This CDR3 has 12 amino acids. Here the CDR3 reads CASRTGGETQYF. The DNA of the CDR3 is TGTGCCAGTAGGACAGGGGGAGAGACCCAGTACTTC.

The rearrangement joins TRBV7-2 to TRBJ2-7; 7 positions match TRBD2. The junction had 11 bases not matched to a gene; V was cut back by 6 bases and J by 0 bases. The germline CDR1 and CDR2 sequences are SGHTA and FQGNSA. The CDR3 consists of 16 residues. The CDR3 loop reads CASRPLGGRGSYEQYF. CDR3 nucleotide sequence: TGTGCCAGCAGACCCTTGGGGGGGAGAGGCTCCTACGAGCAGTACTTC.

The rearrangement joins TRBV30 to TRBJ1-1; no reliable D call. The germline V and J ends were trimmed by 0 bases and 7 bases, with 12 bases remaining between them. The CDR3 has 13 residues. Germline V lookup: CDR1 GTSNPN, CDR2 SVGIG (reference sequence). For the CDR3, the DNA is TGTGCCTGGAGTGTATCGGGGTTGGGTGAAGCTTTCTTT. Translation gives CAWSVSGLGEAFF. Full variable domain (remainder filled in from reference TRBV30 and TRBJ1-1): SQTIHQWPATLVQPVGSPLSLECTVEGTSNPNLYWYRQAAGRGLQLLFYSVGIGQISSEVPQNLSASRPQDRQFILSSKKLLLSDSGFYLCAWSVSGLGEAFFGQGTRLTVV.

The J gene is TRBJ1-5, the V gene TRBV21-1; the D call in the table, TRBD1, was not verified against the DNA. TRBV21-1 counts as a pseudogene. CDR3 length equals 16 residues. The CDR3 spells CASSKGIQGANQPQHF. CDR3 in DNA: TGTGCCAGCAGCAAAGGAATACAGGGGGCCAATCAGCCCCAGCATTTT.

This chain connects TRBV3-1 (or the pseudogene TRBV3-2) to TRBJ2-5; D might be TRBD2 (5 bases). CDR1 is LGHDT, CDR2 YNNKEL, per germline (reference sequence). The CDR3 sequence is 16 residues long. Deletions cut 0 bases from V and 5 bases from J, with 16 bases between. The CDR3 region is CASSQDLSASWETQYF. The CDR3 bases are TGTGCCAGCAGCCAAGACTTATCGGCTAGCTGGGAGACCCAGTACTTC.

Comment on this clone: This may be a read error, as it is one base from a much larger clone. CDR3 sequence reads: CASSPDSNYGYTF. CDR3 bases: TGTGCCAGCAGCCCGGACAGCAACTATGGCTACACCTTC. The chain combines TRBV11-2 with TRBJ1-2, with a weak D call TRBD1 (6 bases). Between the trimmed V and J ends, which lost 5 bases and 2 bases, there was a span of 9 bases. The germline V gene has CDR1 SGHAT and CDR2 FQNNGV. The CDR3 extends over 13 amino acids.

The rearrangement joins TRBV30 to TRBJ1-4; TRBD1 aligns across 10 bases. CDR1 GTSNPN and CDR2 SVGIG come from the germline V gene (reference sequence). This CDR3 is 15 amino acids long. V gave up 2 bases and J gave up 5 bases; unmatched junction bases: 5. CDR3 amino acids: CAWSPRTGGNEKLFF. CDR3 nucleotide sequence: TGTGCCTGGAGTCCAAGGACAGGGGGGAATGAAAAACTGTTTTTT.

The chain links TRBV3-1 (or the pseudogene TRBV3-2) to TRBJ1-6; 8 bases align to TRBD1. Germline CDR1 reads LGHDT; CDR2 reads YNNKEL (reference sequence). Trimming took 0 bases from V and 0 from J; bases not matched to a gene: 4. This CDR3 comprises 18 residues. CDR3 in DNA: TGTGCCAGCAGCCAAGATTGGGACAGGAGCTCCTATAATTCACCCCTCCACTTT. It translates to CASSQDWDRSSYNSPLHF.

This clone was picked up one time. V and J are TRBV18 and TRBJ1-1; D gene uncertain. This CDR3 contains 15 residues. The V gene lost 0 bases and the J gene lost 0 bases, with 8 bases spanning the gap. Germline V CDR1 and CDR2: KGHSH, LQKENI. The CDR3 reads CASSPPAGVNTEAFF. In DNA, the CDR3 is TGTGCCAGCTCACCACCGGCCGGAGTGAACACTGAAGCTTTCTTT.

CDR3 sequence reads: CASRQNLGTAYNEQFF. For the CDR3, the DNA is TGTGCCAGCAGACAAAACCTCGGGACAGCCTACAATGAGCAGTTCTTC. V and J are TRBV27 and TRBJ2-1; 7 bases agree with TRBD1. With 6 bases clipped from V and 2 bases from J, the junction kept 10 bases outside the gene matches. The CDR3 is 16 residues long. The V gene's germline CDR1 is MNHEY and CDR2 SMNVEV (reference sequence).

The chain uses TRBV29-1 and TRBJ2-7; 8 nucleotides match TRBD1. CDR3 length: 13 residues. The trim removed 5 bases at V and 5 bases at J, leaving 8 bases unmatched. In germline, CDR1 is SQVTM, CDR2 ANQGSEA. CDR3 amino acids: CSVLEQGAHEQYF. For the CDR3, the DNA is TGCAGCGTTTTGGAGCAGGGGGCCCACGAGCAGTACTTC.

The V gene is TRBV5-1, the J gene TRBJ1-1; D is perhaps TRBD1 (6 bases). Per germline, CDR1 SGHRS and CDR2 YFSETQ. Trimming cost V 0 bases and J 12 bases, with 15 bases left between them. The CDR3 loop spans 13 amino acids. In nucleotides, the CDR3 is TGCGCCAGCAGCTTGGACAGGGCCTACGGGACTTTCTTT. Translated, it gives CASSLDRAYGTFF.

The CDR3 DNA reads as TGTGCCAGCAGTCTCAGACAGGAACGCTACACCTTC. Its protein product is CASSLRQERYTF. The gene calls are TRBV28 and TRBJ1-2; possible D gene TRBD1, 6 bases. The CDR3 has 12 residues. Trimming removed 5 bases from V and 9 bases from J, with 13 bases in between. The germline V gene encodes CDR1 MDHEN and CDR2 SYDVKM.

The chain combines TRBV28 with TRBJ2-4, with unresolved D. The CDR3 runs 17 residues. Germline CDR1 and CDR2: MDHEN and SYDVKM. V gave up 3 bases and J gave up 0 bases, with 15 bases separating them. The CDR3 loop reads CASSLLTTSIAKNIQYF. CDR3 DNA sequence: TGTGCCAGCAGTTTGTTGACGACATCAATAGCCAAAAACATTCAGTACTTC.

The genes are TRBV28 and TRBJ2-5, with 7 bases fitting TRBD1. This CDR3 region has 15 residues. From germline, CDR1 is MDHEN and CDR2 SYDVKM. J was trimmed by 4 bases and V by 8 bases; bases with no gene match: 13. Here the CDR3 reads CASGSGTVAAETQYF. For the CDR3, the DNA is TGTGCCAGCGGGTCCGGGACAGTGGCGGCAGAGACCCAGTACTTC.

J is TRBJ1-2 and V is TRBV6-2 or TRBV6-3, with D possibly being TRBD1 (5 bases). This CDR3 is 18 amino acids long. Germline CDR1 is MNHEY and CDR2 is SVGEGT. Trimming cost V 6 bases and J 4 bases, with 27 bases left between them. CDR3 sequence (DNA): TGTGCCAGCAGCAACCTTATCGATTATCTGAGGGGACTCTATGGCTACACCTTC. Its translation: CASSNLIDYLRGLYGYTF.